This TCR beta chain was captured in a study of beta chain features in type 1 diabetes. Study outcomes and limitations: Among patients, naive, central memory and Treg TCRB repertoires appeared more similar than among healthy donors. Insertion counts at VDJ junctions were lower in type 1 diabetes patients, who also showed more deletions there.

CD45RO/CCR7/CD25/CD127/CD95/CD27 separated CD4+ naive, central memory, regulatory and stem cell-like memory cells by sorting. This CDR3 has 14 amino acids. CDR1 is SQVTM, CDR2 ANQGSEA, per germline. The V gene end was trimmed by 4 bases and the J gene end by 5 bases; junction bases not matched to a gene: 8. A few counts support this clone. Its antigen is unidentified. Every bit of the isolated RNA underwent reverse transcription, so sequencing read expressed TCRB transcripts. Read counts averaged approximately 3.5 million for samples of naive, central memory and regulatory T cells. This table comes from immunoSEQ multiplex PCR, and its TCRdb copy is limited to in-frame clones, with some not included. The table records about 350,000 clones, around a fifth of them present only once.

Sequences were obtained from naive CD4+ T cells from blood. This chain joins TRBV29-1 and TRBJ2-1; 7 bases match TRBD1. The origin of this receptor is a woman between 18 and 30 years old in good health. DNA of the CDR3: TGCAGCGTTGTAAACGGACAGGCTGACAATGAGCAGTTCTTC. As protein: CSVVNGQADNEQFF.